The 26 T cell receptor beta chains below all came from one sample that was sequenced in a study of T cells in Graves' hyperthyroidism and ophthalmopathy. Regions amplified from RNA transcripts were the TCR beta CDR3 regions. Initially, a first-round RT-PCR of the TCR CDR3 employed the HTBI primer set. MiXCR, run by TCRdb on the multiplex PCR reads, gives a single entry per CDR3 protein. The sample consists of 550,000 to 700,000 distinct CDR3 sequences, around 42% of them appearing once. Input material: peripheral blood or thyroid tissue (not recorded which). The receptor source for this set is an adult woman with Graves' disease, either hyperthyroidism or ophthalmopathy (not recorded which).

As concerns this clonotype: Because it lacks the conserved phenylalanine or tryptophan at the end, this CDR3 is likely a read error. The DNA is omitted, as the CDR3 cannot be located on it reliably, and the CDR3 follows TCRdb's listing. This chain joins TRBV20-1 and TRBJ1-1; the tabulated D call, TRBD1, remains unverified against the DNA. The length of the CDR3 is 10 amino acids, counting both ends. Germline V lookup: CDR1 DFQATT, CDR2 SNEGSKA (reference sequence). The CDR3 is CSAKLSQGAS.

This clonotype has at least ten counts. As DNA, the CDR3 is TGCAGTGTTAAGAGGCAGGCACCTCGGGGCTACACCTTC. Translating gives CSVKRQAPRGYTF. V is TRBV20-1 and J is TRBJ1-2; D not resolved. Between the trimmed V and J ends, which lost 7 bases and 8 bases, there was a span of 20 bases. CDR3 length: 13 amino acids. The germline gives CDR1 DFQATT, CDR2 SNEGSKA (reference sequence).

In regard to this clonotype: Just one base apart from a much larger clone, this may be a read error. For the CDR3, the DNA is TGTGCCACCAGCAGAGGCCGTAGCGGGAGGGCCTACGAGCAGTACTTC. Translation gives CATSRGRSGRAYEQYF. The rearrangement uses TRBV15 and TRBJ2-7, with 11 positions matching TRBD2. The germline gives CDR1 LNHNV, CDR2 YYDKDF (reference sequence). The CDR3 covers 16 residues. The V and J ends lost 1 base and 2 bases, in that order; junction bases with no gene match: 4.

This clonotype has at least ten counts. The V gene is TRBV13, the J gene TRBJ2-7; 7 nucleotides agree with TRBD2. From germline, CDR1 is PRHDT and CDR2 FYEKMQ (reference sequence). CDR3 length equals 11 residues. The J segment lost 12 bases and the V segment lost 4 bases, leaving 6 bases of the junction unmatched. CDR3 nucleotide sequence: TGTGCCAGCAGCTGGGCGGGGGAACGGTACTTC. Its translation: CASSWAGERYF.

In its sample, this clonotype was seen many times. The chain recombines TRBV7-3 with TRBJ1-1; maybe TRBD1 (5 bases). The V and J ends lost 4 bases and 1 base respectively, with 19 bases between them. Germline values: CDR1 SGHTA, CDR2 FQGTGA. There are 17 residues in the CDR3. CDR3 protein: CASSSMGVGAGNTEAFF. CDR3 nucleotides: TGTGCCAGCAGCTCAATGGGGGTCGGGGCGGGGAACACTGAAGCTTTCTTT.

This chain connects TRBV12-3 or TRBV12-4 to TRBJ1-6, with D perhaps TRBD1 (5 bases). There are 16 residues in the CDR3. Trimming took 2 bases from V and 7 from J, leaving 15 bases between them. The CDR3 spells CASSLRGRGWNSPLHF. The DNA for the CDR3 is TGTGCCAGCAGTTTAAGGGGAAGGGGATGGAATTCACCCCTCCACTTT.

The V and J genes are TRBV10-3 and TRBJ1-6; a possible D gene is TRBD1 (6 bases). Trimming removed 0 bases from V and 7 bases from J, with 7 bases in between. This CDR3 has 14 residues. CDR1 and CDR2 (germline): ENHRY, SYGVKD. CDR3 coding DNA: TGTGCCATCAGTGAGTCGAGGGGGAATTCACCCCTCCACTTT. It translates to CAISESRGNSPLHF.

This clonotype has ten or more counts. The CDR3, as DNA: TGCGCCAGCAGACGGGCCACAAGTACTTCACCCCTCCACTTT. Residues: CASRRATSTSPLHF. The J gene is TRBJ1-6, the V gene TRBV5-1; D is unresolved. CDR1 is SGHRS, CDR2 YFSETQ, per germline. This CDR3 has 14 residues. V was pared by 5 bases and J by 9 bases, with 15 bases between.

This clonotype was seen ten or more times. The chain recombines TRBV4-1 with TRBJ1-5; D call uncertain. This CDR3 is 13 amino acids long. CDR1 is MGHRA and CDR2 is YSYEKL in the germline V gene. V shed 2 bases and J shed 5 bases, with 7 bases lying between them. The CDR3 region has the DNA TGCGCCAGCAGCCAACAGCAGGATCAGCCCCAGCATTTT. Its protein product is CASSQQQDQPQHF.

This rearrangement joins TRBV20-1 to TRBJ1-2; D unresolved. The CDR3 length is 13 residues. CDR1 and CDR2 from the germline V gene are DFQATT and SNEGSKA (reference sequence). The V gene lost 3 bases and the J gene lost 4 bases, with 12 bases spanning the gap. The CDR3 loop reads CSARSTGAYGYTF. The CDR3 DNA sequence: TGCAGTGCTAGGTCGACGGGAGCCTATGGCTACACCTTC.

In its sample, this clonotype was seen many times. The chain recombines TRBV7-8 with TRBJ2-5, with D unclear. V gave up 7 bases and J gave up 6 bases, with 15 bases separating them. Germline CDR1 SGHVS, CDR2 FQNEAQ. The CDR3 runs 13 residues. CDR3 loop: CASTLFRKKTQYF. The DNA of the CDR3 is TGTGCCAGCACCCTATTCAGAAAAAAGACCCAGTACTTC.

The V call is TRBV29-1, the J call TRBJ1-1, with TRBD1 matching 7 bases. Germline loops: CDR1 SQVTM, CDR2 ANQGSEA. This CDR3 is built from 13 residues. J was trimmed by 1 base and V by 6 bases; bases with no gene match: 5. DNA of the CDR3: TGCAGCGTGATGGGACAGACGAACACTGAAGCTTTCTTT. Its translation: CSVMGQTNTEAFF.

This clonotype occurred many times. The rearrangement uses TRBV20-1 and TRBJ2-7; D possibly matches TRBD1 or TRBD2 (6 bases each). V lost 1 base, J lost 12 bases, and 19 bases lay in between. There are 13 residues in the CDR3. Germline V lookup: CDR1 DFQATT, CDR2 SNEGSKA (reference sequence). CDR3 sequence reads: CSARAPVGGRAYF. CDR3 nucleotides: TGCAGTGCTAGAGCCCCAGTAGGGGGGCGCGCGTACTTC.

The chain recombines TRBV29-1 with TRBJ2-2; 9 bases are a match to TRBD1. V gave up 6 bases and J gave up 6 bases; unmatched junction bases: 5. The CDR3 spans 13 residues. CDR1 is SQVTM, CDR2 ANQGSEA, per germline. The CDR3 is CSVGTGLAGELFF. CDR3 sequence (DNA): TGCAGCGTGGGGACAGGGCTCGCCGGGGAGCTGTTTTTT.

CDR3 DNA sequence: TGTGCCAGCAGTGAAACAGGGTTGGTCGGCTACACCTTC. Translation: CASSETGLVGYTF. The rearrangement joins TRBV2 to TRBJ1-2, with a weak D call TRBD1 (6 bases). CDR3 size: 13 residues. Trimming took 2 bases from V and 8 from J, leaving 12 bases between them. Looked up from germline, CDR1 is SNHLY and CDR2 is FYNNEI.

This chain joins TRBV20-1 and TRBJ1-2; D might be TRBD1 (6 bases). Germline V CDR1 and CDR2: DFQATT, SNEGSKA (reference sequence). Trimming stripped 4 bases from V and 1 base from J, with 19 bases between. This CDR3 contains 16 residues. The CDR3 sequence: CSAIGVTGQLNYGYTF. The CDR3 bases are TGCAGTGCTATAGGCGTAACAGGACAGCTTAACTATGGCTACACCTTC.

This sequence joins TRBV14 and TRBJ1-2; no firm D call. Germline V CDR1 and CDR2: SGHDN, FVKESK. Trimming removed 0 bases from V and 4 bases from J, with 9 bases in between. This CDR3 region has 14 residues. The CDR3 protein is CASSQDGQAYGYTF. The DNA of the CDR3 is TGTGCCAGCAGCCAAGACGGGCAGGCCTATGGCTACACCTTC. Together with reference TRBV14 and TRBJ1-2, the CDR3 gives the full variable domain: EAGVTQFPSHSVIEKGQTVTLRCDPISGHDNLYWYRRVMGKEIKFLLHFVKESKQDESGMPNNRFLAERTGGTYSTLKVQPAELEDSGVYFCASSQDGQAYGYTFGSGTRLTVV.

V and J are TRBV29-1 and TRBJ2-3, with no clear D. V dropped 3 bases and J dropped 6 bases, with 19 bases sitting between them. There are 15 residues in the CDR3. CDR1 and CDR2 from the germline V gene are SQVTM and ANQGSEA. As DNA, the CDR3 is TGCAGCGTTGATTATCATTTACCCCCCCGGGATACGCAGTATTTT. Its protein is CSVDYHLPPRDTQYF.

This chain joins TRBV7-2 and TRBJ2-5; the match to TRBD2 covers 8 bases. The CDR3 covers 16 residues. Germline V gene data show CDR1 as SGHTA and CDR2 as FQGNSA. The junction had 7 bases not matched to a gene; V was cut back by 2 bases and J by 2 bases. For the CDR3, the DNA is TGTGCCAGCAGCTTAATAAACGGGGGGGATCAAGAGACCCAGTACTTC. Translation: CASSLINGGDQETQYF.

This chain links TRBV5-1 with TRBJ1-2, with D unclear. Trimming pared 4 bases from V and 6 bases from J, leaving 13 bases between. The CDR3 contains 13 residues. Per germline, CDR1 SGHRS and CDR2 YFSETQ. CDR3: CASSGTGRDGYTF. The CDR3 nucleotides read TGCGCCAGCAGCGGAACTGGGAGGGATGGCTACACCTTC. Full variable domain (remainder filled in from reference TRBV5-1 and TRBJ1-2): KAGVTQTPRYLIKTRGQQVTLSCSPISGHRSVSWYQQTPGQGLQFLFEYFSETQRNKGNFPGRFSGRQFSNSRSEMNVSTLELGDSALYLCASSGTGRDGYTFGSGTRLTVV.

This clonotype was seen at least ten times. The rearrangement links TRBV5-6 to TRBJ1-1; the D is unclear. Per germline, CDR1 SGHDT and CDR2 YYEEEE. The CDR3 covers 14 residues. The V and J ends lost 4 bases and 5 bases respectively, with 15 bases between them. This CDR3 reads CASSPPTLRTEAFF. The CDR3 nucleotides are TGTGCCAGCAGCCCGCCGACCCTGCGGACTGAAGCTTTCTTT.

In this sample, this clonotype turned up many times. The chain couples TRBV24-1 to TRBJ2-5; D might be TRBD2 (6 bases). The CDR3 contains 15 residues. CDR1 and CDR2 (germline): KGHDR, SFDVKD. The V gene lost 0 bases and the J gene lost 2 bases, with 9 bases spanning the gap. The CDR3 DNA reads as TGTGCCACCAGTGATTTGCTTCGGGGGCAAGAGACCCAGTACTTC. Its translation is CATSDLLRGQETQYF.

The chain is built from TRBV15 and TRBJ1-1; 9 nucleotides agree with TRBD1. The CDR3 loop spans 12 amino acids. The germline V gene encodes CDR1 LNHNV and CDR2 YYDKDF (reference sequence). Trimming removed 11 bases from V and 1 base from J; junction bases left unmatched: 2. CDR3 protein: CAWDRANTEAFF. The CDR3 DNA is TGTGCCTGGGACAGGGCGAACACTGAAGCTTTCTTT.

The V gene is TRBV13, the J gene TRBJ1-1; D not certain. Trimming removed 5 bases at V and 1 base at J, with 8 bases between. From germline, CDR1 is PRHDT and CDR2 FYEKMQ (reference sequence). The CDR3 is 13 amino acids. The CDR3 bases are TGTGCCAGCAGCAGGCGAGCGAACACTGAAGCTTTCTTT. This translates into CASSRRANTEAFF.

The table lists this clonotype with many counts. The V and J genes are TRBV5-1 and TRBJ2-2; TRBD2 matches at 10 bases. V shed 2 bases, J shed 1 base, and the junction held 2 bases outside the gene matches. The CDR3 is 16 residues long. Per germline, CDR1 SGHRS and CDR2 YFSETQ. CDR3 nucleotides: TGCGCCAGCAGCTTCGCTAGCGGGAGGAACACCGGGGAGCTGTTTTTT. Encoded protein: CASSFASGRNTGELFF.

There are many counts of this clonotype. The V call is TRBV2, the J call TRBJ1-3; D is unresolved. The CDR3 runs 14 residues. CDR1 is SNHLY, CDR2 FYNNEI, per germline. V gave up 2 bases and J gave up 0 bases, with 5 bases separating them. The CDR3 is CASSETVSGNTIYF. The CDR3 DNA reads as TGTGCCAGCAGTGAAACTGTCTCTGGAAACACCATATATTTT.